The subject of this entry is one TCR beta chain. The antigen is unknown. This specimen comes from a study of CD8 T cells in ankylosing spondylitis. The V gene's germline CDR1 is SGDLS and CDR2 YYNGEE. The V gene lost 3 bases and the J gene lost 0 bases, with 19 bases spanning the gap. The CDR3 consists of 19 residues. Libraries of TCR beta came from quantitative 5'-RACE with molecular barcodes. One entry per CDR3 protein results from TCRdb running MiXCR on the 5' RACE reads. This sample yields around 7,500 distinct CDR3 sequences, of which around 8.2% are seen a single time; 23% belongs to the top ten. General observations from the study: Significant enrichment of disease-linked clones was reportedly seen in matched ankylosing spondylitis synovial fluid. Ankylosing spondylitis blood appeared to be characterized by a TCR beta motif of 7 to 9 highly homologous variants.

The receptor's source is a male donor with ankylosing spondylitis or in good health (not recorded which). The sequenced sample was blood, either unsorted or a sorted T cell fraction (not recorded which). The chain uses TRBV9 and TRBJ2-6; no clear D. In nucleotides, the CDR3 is TGTGCCAGCAGCGGAGATCCAACAACTGCCTCCTCTGGGGCCAACGTCCTGACTTTC. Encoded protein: CASSGDPTTASSGANVLTF. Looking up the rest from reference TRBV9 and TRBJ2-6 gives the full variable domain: DSGVTQTPKHLITATGQRVTLRCSPRSGDLSVYWYQQSLDQGLQFLIQYYNGEERAKGNILERFSAQQFPDLHSELNLSSLELGDSALYFCASSGDPTTASSGANVLTFGAGSRLTVL.